This T cell receptor (beta chain) was sequenced in a study of naive and memory T cell subsets. Study-wide results and limits: TCR counts from RNA may reflect activation-linked expression changes. Especially in CD8 cells, naive repertoires contained a few larger clonotypes, possibly CD45RA-re-expressing memory cells. There was no ground truth to check naive and memory subset results.

The beta constant-region primer was an equimolar mix of two oligonucleotides covering TRBC1 and TRBC2. Four rounds of PCR amplified the ligated cDNA using nested alpha and beta constant-region primers plus SP2. The cDNA 3' end received a ligated single-stranded oligonucleotide carrying the SP2 primer and a 12-nucleotide UMI. In TCRdb, the UMI-ligation and nested PCR reads were re-called with MiXCR into one record per CDR3 protein. The sample includes roughly 100,000 distinct CDR3 sequences, about 14% of them seen just once. In its sample, this clonotype was seen many times. Its antigen is unknown. Germline V lookup: CDR1 MNHNS, CDR2 SASEGT. Deletions cut 3 bases from V and 8 bases from J, with 20 bases between. The CDR3 sequence is 16 residues long. Cells stained for CD3, CD4, CD8, CD45RA and CD27 were sorted into four subsets.

Sequencing was performed on naive CD8+ T cells from blood. This clonotype was sampled from a human donor in good health. The rearrangement uses TRBV6-1 and TRBJ2-1, with D perhaps TRBD1 or TRBD2 (6 bases each). DNA for the CDR3: TGTGCCAGCAGTGACCCAAGGGGGGTCATGATCGATGAGCAGTTCTTC. This codes for CASSDPRGVMIDEQFF.